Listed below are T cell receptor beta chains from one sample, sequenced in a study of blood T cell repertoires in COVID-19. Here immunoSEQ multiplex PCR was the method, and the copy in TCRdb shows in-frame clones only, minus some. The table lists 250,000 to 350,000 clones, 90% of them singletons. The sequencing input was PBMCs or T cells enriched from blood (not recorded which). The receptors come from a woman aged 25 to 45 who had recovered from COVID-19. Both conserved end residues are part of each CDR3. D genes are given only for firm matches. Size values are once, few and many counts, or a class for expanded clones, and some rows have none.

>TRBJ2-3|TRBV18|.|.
TGTGCCAGCTCACCAGCACCTACCACAGATACGCAGTATTTT
CASSPAPTTDTQYF
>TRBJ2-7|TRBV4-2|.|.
TGTGCCAGCAGCCAAGTTGGCGGAACTTCCTACGAGCAGTACTTC
CASSQVGGTSYEQYF
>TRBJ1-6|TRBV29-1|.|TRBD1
TGCAGCGTGGGGACAGAGTATAATTCACCCCTCCACTTT
CSVGTEYNSPLHF
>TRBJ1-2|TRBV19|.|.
TGTGCCAGTAGTATAGATCTATTGGGAGGGGACCGCTATGGCTACACCTTC
CASSIDLLGGDRYGYTF
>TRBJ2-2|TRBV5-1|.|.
TGCGCCAGCAGCTTGGCCCAGGAGGGGTCCGGGGAGCTGTTTTTT
CASSLAQEGSGELFF
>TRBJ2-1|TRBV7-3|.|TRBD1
TGTGCCAGCAGCCGCGACAGGGGGACCTACAATGAGCAGTTCTTC
CASSRDRGTYNEQFF
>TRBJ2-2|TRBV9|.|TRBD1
TGTGCCAGCAGCGAGCCGGGACAGGGGAACACCGGGGAGCTGTTTTTT
CASSEPGQGNTGELFF
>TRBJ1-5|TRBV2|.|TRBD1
TGTGCCAGCAACCTGGACAGGGTACGTCAGCCCCAGCATTTT
CASNLDRVRQPQHF
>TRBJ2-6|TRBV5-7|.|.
TGTGCCAGCAGCTTGGCTAGTAACTCTGGGGCCAACGTCCTGACTTTC
CASSLASNSGANVLTF
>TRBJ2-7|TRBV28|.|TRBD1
TGTGCTAGCAGTGGGGGACAGGGACGATACGAGCAGTACTTC
CASSGGQGRYEQYF
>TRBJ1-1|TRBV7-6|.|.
TGTGCCAGCAGCCGACTGGGTTCCGAAGCTTTCTTT
CASSRLGSEAFF
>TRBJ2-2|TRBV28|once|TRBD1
TGTGCCAGCAGTCTCCTGGGGACAGGCCACACCGGGGAGCTGTTTTTT
CASSLLGTGHTGELFF
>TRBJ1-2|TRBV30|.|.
TGTGCCTGGGAGGGGCCATTAAACTATGGCTACACCTTC
CAWEGPLNYGYTF
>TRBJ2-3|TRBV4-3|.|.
TGCGCCAGCAGCGGCCAGTCGGATACGCAGTATTTT
CASSGQSDTQYF
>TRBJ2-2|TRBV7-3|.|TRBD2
TGTGCCAGCAGCTTACCCGCTAGCGGGGTGAACACCGGGGAGCTGTTTTTT
CASSLPASGVNTGELFF
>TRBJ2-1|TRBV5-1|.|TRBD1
TGCGCCAGCAGACAGGGGGACAGTGAGCAGTTCTTC
CASRQGDSEQFF
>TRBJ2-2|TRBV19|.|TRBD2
TGTGCCAGTAGTCCGGGACTAGTAAGGCTCGGGGAGCTGTTTTTT
CASSPGLVRLGELFF
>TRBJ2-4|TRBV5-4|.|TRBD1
TGTGCCAGCAGCCGGGGACAGGAAAACATTCAGTACTTC
CASSRGQENIQYF
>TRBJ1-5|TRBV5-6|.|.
TGTGCCAGCAGCACATCCCAGGAAAGGGGGCAGCCCCAGCATTTT
CASSTSQERGQPQHF
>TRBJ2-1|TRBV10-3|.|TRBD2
TGTGCCATCAGAAGCGGGAGGGCCACCAATGAGCAGTTCTTC
CAIRSGRATNEQFF
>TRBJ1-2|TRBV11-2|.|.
TGTGCCAGCAGCTTAGGGGGTGACACTACAGGGCGGGCACACGGCTACACCTTC
CASSLGGDTTGRAHGYTF
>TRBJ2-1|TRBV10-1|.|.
TGCGCCAGCAGAGTACTAGTTTGGGAGCAGTTCTTC
CASRVLVWEQFF
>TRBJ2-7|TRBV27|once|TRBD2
TGTGCCAGCAGTTTTCATGGGCGGGGGGCGGGCGAGCAGTACTTC
CASSFHGRGAGEQYF
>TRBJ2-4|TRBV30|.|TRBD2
TGTGCCTGGAGTGAGGGAGCGGGAGTTGCCAAAAACATTCAGTACTTC
CAWSEGAGVAKNIQYF
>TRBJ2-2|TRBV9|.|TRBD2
TGTGCCAGCAGCGGCGGACTAGCGACGAACACCGGGGAGCTGTTTTTT
CASSGGLATNTGELFF
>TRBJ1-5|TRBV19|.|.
TGTGCCAGTAGTATAGGCCGGGAGAAATATGGTCAGCCCCAGCATTTT
CASSIGREKYGQPQHF
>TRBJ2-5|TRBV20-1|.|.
TGCAGTGCTAGTGACCCACCAGGGGAGACCCAGTACTTC
CSASDPPGETQYF
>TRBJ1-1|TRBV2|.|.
TGTGCCAGCAACCGACAGACCACTGAAGCTTTCTTT
CASNRQTTEAFF
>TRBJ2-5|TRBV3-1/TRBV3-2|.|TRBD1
TGTGCCAGCAGCCGATCAGGGGGTGACAGGGGTCGGGAGACCCAGTACTTC
CASSRSGGDRGRETQYF
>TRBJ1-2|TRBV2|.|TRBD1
TGTGCCAGCAGATTTACGGGACAGGATGACTATGGCTACACCTTC
CASRFTGQDDYGYTF
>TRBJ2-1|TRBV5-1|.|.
TGCGCCAGCAGCTTGGGCGGTCTACCCGTAAGCTCCTACAATGAGCAGTTCTTC
CASSLGGLPVSSYNEQFF
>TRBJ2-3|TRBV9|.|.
TGTGCCAGCAGCATCAGACAGACCCCCAGCACAGATACGCAGTATTTT
CASSIRQTPSTDTQYF
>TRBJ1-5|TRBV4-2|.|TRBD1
TGTGCCAGCAGCGGGGGACAGAATAATCAGCCCCAGCATTTT
CASSGGQNNQPQHF
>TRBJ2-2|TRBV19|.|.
TGTGCCAGTAGTATCCTTCCCCCCTCCGGGGAGCTGTTTTTT
CASSILPPSGELFF
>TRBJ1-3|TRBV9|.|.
TGTGCCAGCGGTCGGAGGGGAAACACCATATATTTT
CASGRRGNTIYF
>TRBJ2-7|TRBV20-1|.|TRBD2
TGCAGTGCTAGTAGATTGAAACTAGCGGGAGGCTACGAGCAGTACTTC
CSASRLKLAGGYEQYF
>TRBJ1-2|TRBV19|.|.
TGTGCCAGTGGCTTTGTAGGGGCCTACGGCTACACCTTC
CASGFVGAYGYTF
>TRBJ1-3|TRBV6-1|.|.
TGTGCCAGCAGTGAAGCAGCAGGACAGACACGAAACACCATATATTTT
CASSEAAGQTRNTIYF
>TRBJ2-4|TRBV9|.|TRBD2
TGTGCCAGCAGCCCCTCGGGACTAGCGGGAGACCGACTAGCCAAAAACATTCAGTACTTC
CASSPSGLAGDRLAKNIQYF
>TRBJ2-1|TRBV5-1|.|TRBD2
TGCGCCAGCGATAGCGGGAGGGCCGGGAATGAGCAGTTCTTC
CASDSGRAGNEQFF
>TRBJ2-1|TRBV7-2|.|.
TGTGCCAGCAGCTCCCCGGGGTCCGGGAGCTCCTACAATGAGCAGTTCTTC
CASSSPGSGSSYNEQFF
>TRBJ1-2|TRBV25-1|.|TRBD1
TGTGCCAGCAGCGATCCGGGACAGCACTATGGCTACACCTTC
CASSDPGQHYGYTF
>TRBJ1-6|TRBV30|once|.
TGTGCCTGGAGTGGGGTCGGAGTCAACTTAAATTCACCCCTCCACTTT
CAWSGVGVNLNSPLHF
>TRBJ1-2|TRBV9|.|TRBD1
TGTGCCAGCAGCCCACGACAGGGGGCCAACTATGGCTACACCTTC
CASSPRQGANYGYTF
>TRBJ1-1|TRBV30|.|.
TGTGCCTGGAGTAACCTACAGGGGAACACTGAAGCTTTCTTT
CAWSNLQGNTEAFF
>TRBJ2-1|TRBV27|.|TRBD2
TGTGCCAGCAGTTTAAGCTCCGGGACTAGCATGAATGAGCAGTTCTTC
CASSLSSGTSMNEQFF